The 16 T cell receptor beta chains presented below share a single source sample, sequenced in a study of T-cell memory formation after mild COVID-19. One entry per CDR3 protein results from TCRdb running MiXCR on the 5' RACE reads. This table holds over 350,000 distinct CDR3 sequences, roughly 26% found once. Sequences were obtained from PBMCs or a T cell subset sorted from them (not recorded which). The source is an adult woman who had mild COVID-19 (a few samples of this study predate the infection). Cell type and time point are not known.

CDR3 in DNA: TGTGCCAGCAGTGCGGGGCACGTGCAGTACTTC. It codes for CASSAGHVQYF. V gene TRBV27 combines with J gene TRBJ2-7, with D possibly matching TRBD2 (6 bases). This CDR3 has 11 amino acids. CDR1 and CDR2 (germline): MNHEY, SMNVEV (reference sequence). V gave up 5 bases and J gave up 9 bases, with 11 bases separating them.

This clonotype has just a few counts. The V call is TRBV4-3, the J call TRBJ2-1; maybe TRBD2 (6 bases). CDR3 length: 16 residues. Germline assignment: CDR1 LGHNA and CDR2 YSLEER. Trimming cost V 1 base and J 5 bases, with 15 bases left between them. The CDR3 nucleotides are TGCGCCAGCAGCCAAGCGGGGGTCCCGGCGAACAATGAGCAGTTCTTC. Amino acid sequence: CASSQAGVPANNEQFF.

This clonotype was seen repeatedly, ten times or more. The chain recombines TRBV7-9 with TRBJ1-1; D is unresolved. Germline CDR1 and CDR2: SEHNR and FQNEAQ (reference sequence). The CDR3 has 14 amino acids. The germline V and J ends were trimmed by 3 bases and 1 base, with 9 bases remaining between them. CDR3 DNA: TGTGCCAGCAGCTTCTCTAACACGAACACTGAAGCTTTCTTT. The encoded protein is CASSFSNTNTEAFF.

The chain has TRBV5-6 and TRBJ2-7; tentatively, D is TRBD1 or TRBD2 (5 bases each). This CDR3 has 17 residues. The germline V gene encodes CDR1 SGHDT and CDR2 YYEEEE. Trimming removed 4 bases from V and 2 bases from J, with 22 bases in between. The CDR3, as DNA: TGTGCCAGCAGCCCTGGGACGGACCCGGGACGAACCTACGAGCAGTACTTC. This codes for CASSPGTDPGRTYEQYF.

This clonotype has more than one count but fewer than ten. The chain links TRBV6-5 to TRBJ2-5, with 10 bases matching TRBD2. Unmatched junction bases numbered 5, after V lost 8 bases and J lost 8 bases. Looked up from germline, CDR1 is MNHEY and CDR2 is SVGAGI. The CDR3 runs 12 residues. CDR3 amino acids: CASCQREGTQYF. CDR3 bases: TGTGCCAGCTGCCAGCGGGAGGGAACCCAGTACTTC.

The chain employs TRBV7-2 and TRBJ2-3, with D unclear. The germline gives CDR1 SGHTA, CDR2 FQGNSA. With 2 bases removed from V and 0 bases from J, the gap between germline ends came to 9 bases. The CDR3 spans 15 residues. The CDR3, as DNA: TGTGCCAGCAGCTTATCCTTCAGGAGCACAGATACGCAGTATTTT. As protein: CASSLSFRSTDTQYF.

This clonotype has at least ten counts. This chain links TRBV7-2 with TRBJ1-2; D gene uncertain. Trimming took off 4 bases at V and 0 bases at J, with 0 bases between the two ends. Per germline, CDR1 SGHTA and CDR2 FQGNSA. This CDR3 spans 11 amino acids. CDR3 bases: TGTGCCAGCAGCTCTAACTATGGCTACACCTTC. Its translation is CASSSNYGYTF.

The chain carries TRBV6-4 and TRBJ2-4; D call uncertain. V dropped 2 bases and J dropped 0 bases, with 11 bases sitting between them. The germline CDR1 and CDR2 sequences are MRHNA and SNTAGT. This CDR3 spans 16 amino acids. In nucleotides, the CDR3 is TGTGCCAGCAGTGACCCCTGGGCGGAAGCCAAAAACATTCAGTACTTC. This sequence encodes CASSDPWAEAKNIQYF.

This clonotype was detected a few times. J is TRBJ2-3 and V is TRBV7-9; 10 bases are a match to TRBD1. CDR3 length: 15 amino acids. CDR1 SEHNR and CDR2 FQNEAQ come from the germline V gene (reference sequence). With V trimmed by 3 bases and J by 4 bases, 4 bases remained unmatched. CDR3 amino acids: CASSFDRGPADTQYF. For the CDR3, the DNA is TGTGCCAGCAGCTTTGACAGGGGGCCGGCAGATACGCAGTATTTT. The variable domain in full, completed from reference TRBV7-9 and TRBJ2-3, reads DTGVSQNPRHKITKRGQNVTFRCDPISEHNRLYWYRQTLGQGPEFLTYFQNEAQLEKSRLLSDRFSAERPKGSFSTLEIQRTEQGDSAMYLCASSFDRGPADTQYFGPGTRLTVL.

The chain employs TRBV4-1 and TRBJ2-5; 8 bases map to TRBD2. The V gene end was trimmed by 4 bases and the J gene end by 4 bases; junction bases not matched to a gene: 17. Germline V lookup: CDR1 MGHRA, CDR2 YSYEKL. There are 18 residues in the CDR3. The CDR3 sequence: CASSRLSLRGGERETQYF. DNA of the CDR3: TGCGCCAGCAGCCGTCTATCCTTACGGGGGGGCGAGCGAGAGACCCAGTACTTC.

The chain joins TRBV12-3 or TRBV12-4 to TRBJ2-2; perhaps TRBD2 as D (6 bases). The CDR3 totals 15 residues. The V end lost 5 bases, the J end lost 5 bases, and 15 bases lay between the germline ends. CDR3 region: CASSIRAGFTGELFF. The CDR3 coding sequence is TGTGCCAGCAGTATCCGGGCGGGATTTACCGGGGAGCTGTTTTTT.

This clonotype was counted many times. The V and J genes are TRBV7-6 and TRBJ2-7; the match to TRBD1 covers 8 bases. V shed 5 bases, J shed 3 bases, and the junction held 9 bases outside the gene matches. Germline V gene sequence: CDR1 SGHVS, CDR2 FNYEAQ. The CDR3 length is 15 residues. CDR3 protein: CASSVGTGVLYEQYF. The CDR3 region has the DNA TGTGCCAGCAGCGTCGGGACAGGAGTTCTCTACGAGCAGTACTTC. Drawing the rest from reference TRBV7-6 and TRBJ2-7, the complete variable domain is GAGVSQSPRYKVTKRGQDVALRCDPISGHVSLYWYRQALGQGPEFLTYFNYEAQQDKSGLPNDRFSAERPEGSISTLTIQRTEQRDSAMYRCASSVGTGVLYEQYFGPGTRLTVT.

This sequence joins TRBV7-2 and TRBJ2-1; 7 positions agree with TRBD1. The CDR3 loop spans 15 amino acids. CDR1 is SGHTA and CDR2 is FQGNSA in the germline V gene. Trimming cost V 5 bases and J 4 bases; bases outside gene matches: 8. The CDR3 DNA reads TGTGCCAGCAGCACCCCCGGGACAGCTTACAATGAGCAGTTCTTC. Its translation is CASSTPGTAYNEQFF.

The chain links TRBV3-1 to TRBJ1-6; 7 positions match TRBD1. This CDR3 contains 16 residues. The germline CDR1 and CDR2 sequences are LGHDT and YNNKEL (reference sequence). The V gene end was trimmed by 1 base and the J gene end by 7 bases; junction bases not matched to a gene: 7. The CDR3 DNA is TGTGCCAGCAGCCAAGGGCAGGGGGTCCTCAATTCACCCCTCCACTTT. Translated: CASSQGQGVLNSPLHF.

The chain has TRBV7-8 and TRBJ2-6; 8 bases are shared with TRBD1. The CDR3 runs 18 residues. Looked up from germline, CDR1 is SGHVS and CDR2 is FQNEAQ. The V segment lost 1 base and the J segment 2 bases; nucleotides outside the gene matches: 7. CDR3 sequence: CASSLVRTGYTGANVLTF. DNA for the CDR3: TGTGCCAGCAGCTTAGTCAGGACAGGGTATACTGGGGCCAACGTCCTGACTTTC. The full variable domain, its missing parts supplied by reference TRBV7-8 and TRBJ2-6, is GAGVSQSPRYKVAKRGQDVALRCDPISGHVSLFWYQQALGQGPEFLTYFQNEAQLDKSGLPSDRFFAERPEGSVSTLKIQRTQQEDSAVYLCASSLVRTGYTGANVLTFGAGSRLTVL.

There are a few counts of this clonotype. The V gene is TRBV7-6, the J gene TRBJ2-2; no clear D. The CDR3 contains 12 residues. Trimming cost V 1 base and J 7 bases, with 4 bases left between them. Germline V gene data show CDR1 as SGHVS and CDR2 as FNYEAQ. The CDR3 reads CASSLEVGELFF. DNA of the CDR3: TGTGCCAGCAGCTTAGAAGTCGGGGAGCTGTTTTTT. The complete variable domain, with remaining parts taken from reference TRBV7-6 and TRBJ2-2, reads GAGVSQSPRYKVTKRGQDVALRCDPISGHVSLYWYRQALGQGPEFLTYFNYEAQQDKSGLPNDRFSAERPEGSISTLTIQRTEQRDSAMYRCASSLEVGELFFGEGSRLTVL.